This T cell receptor beta chain was identified in a study of PD-1 blockade in classical Hodgkin lymphoma. Germline CDR1 reads MNHEY; CDR2 reads SMNVEV (reference sequence). The CDR3 covers 13 residues. Trimming took 3 bases from V and 6 from J, leaving 8 bases between them. Relapse was seen in all patients after autologous stem cell transplantation, and brentuximab vedotin exposure was variable. Generated by immunoSEQ multiplex PCR, the TCRdb table keeps only in-frame clones and is missing some. The sample includes some 21,000 clones, roughly 70% of them seen just once. This clone was observed a single time. Its target is not known. Study results and caveats: Undefined causes, possibly disease activity or prior therapy, underlie the repertoire differences.

The J gene is TRBJ2-2, the V gene TRBV27; TRBD2 might be the D (6 bases). Sample: peripheral blood mononuclear cells (PBMCs), taken at baseline. The TCR sequence derives from a human donor with classical Hodgkin lymphoma. CDR3 bases: TGTGCCAGCAGTTTGGAGGGAGCCGGGGAGCTGTTTTTT. Its translation is CASSLEGAGELFF.